This T cell receptor (beta chain) was documented in a study of shared clonotypes between healthy human individuals. Background on the study: A donor's plate count was three for CD4 naive and three for CD4 memory; CD8 naive had two and CD8 memory one.

The table lists this clone with a count of one. Its specificity is unknown. Investigators divided CD4+ cells into CD45RA+ naive and CD45RA-negative memory subsets. Study-wide results and caveats: Memory subsets generally showed lower estimated richness than naive subsets. Sampling included only blood; tissue repertoires likely differ.

CDR1 and CDR2 (germline): MDHEN, SYDVKM. The ends were cut back, 3 bases at V and 4 bases at J, with 12 bases in the middle. This CDR3 has 14 residues. The method was immunoSEQ multiplex PCR; TCRdb's version includes in-frame clones alone and lacks a portion of them. The repertoire holds hundreds of thousands of clones, with less than 80% as singletons. The material sequenced was memory CD4+ T cells sorted from blood. Subset: CD45RA-negative fraction. This clonotype was obtained from a young woman in good health. The chain carries TRBV28 and TRBJ1-1; maybe TRBD1 (6 bases). The CDR3 nucleotides read TGTGCCAGCAGTTTTATGGGGGGCGGCACTGAAGCTTTCTTT. Translated: CASSFMGGGTEAFF.